This T cell receptor (beta chain) appears in the sequencing data of a study of cytotoxic CD8 clonotypes in ibrutinib-treated CLL. This clone has a handful of counts. This table comes from immunoSEQ multiplex PCR, and its TCRdb copy is limited to in-frame clones, with some not included. The sample records 73,000 or so clones, about 64% being singletons. The CDR3 loop spans 14 amino acids. Germline-derived CDR1 and CDR2 are MGHDK and SYGVNS. The germline V and J ends were trimmed by 1 base and 5 bases, with 9 bases remaining between them. The chain couples TRBV25-1 to TRBJ1-5; tentatively, D is TRBD1 (5 bases). The sequence was collected from a human donor with chronic lymphocytic leukemia. Sequenced material: PBMCs, taken after 12 months of ibrutinib treatment. The CDR3 spells CASSELGGHQPQHF. The CDR3 bases are TGTGCCAGCAGTGAATTGGGGGGTCATCAGCCCCAGCATTTT.